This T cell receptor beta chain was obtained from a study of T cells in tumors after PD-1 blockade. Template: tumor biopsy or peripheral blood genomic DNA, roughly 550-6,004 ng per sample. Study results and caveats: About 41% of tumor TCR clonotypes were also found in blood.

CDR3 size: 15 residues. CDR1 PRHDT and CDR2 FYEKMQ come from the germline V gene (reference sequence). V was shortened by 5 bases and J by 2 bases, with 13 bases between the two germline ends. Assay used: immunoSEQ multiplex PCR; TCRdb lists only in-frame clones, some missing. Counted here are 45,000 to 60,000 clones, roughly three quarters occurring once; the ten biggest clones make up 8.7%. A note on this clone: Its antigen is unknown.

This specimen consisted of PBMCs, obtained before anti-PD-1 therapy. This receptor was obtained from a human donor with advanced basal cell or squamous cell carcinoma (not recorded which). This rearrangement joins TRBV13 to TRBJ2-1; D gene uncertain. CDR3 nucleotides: TGTGCCAGCAGCCCGACCCCGTCTGCCTACAATGAGCAGTTCTTC. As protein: CASSPTPSAYNEQFF. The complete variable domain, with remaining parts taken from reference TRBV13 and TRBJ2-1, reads AAGVIQSPRHLIKEKRETATLKCYPIPRHDTVYWYQQGPGQDPQFLISFYEKMQSDKGSIPDRFSAQQFSDYHSELNMSSLELGDSALYFCASSPTPSAYNEQFFGPGTRLTVL.